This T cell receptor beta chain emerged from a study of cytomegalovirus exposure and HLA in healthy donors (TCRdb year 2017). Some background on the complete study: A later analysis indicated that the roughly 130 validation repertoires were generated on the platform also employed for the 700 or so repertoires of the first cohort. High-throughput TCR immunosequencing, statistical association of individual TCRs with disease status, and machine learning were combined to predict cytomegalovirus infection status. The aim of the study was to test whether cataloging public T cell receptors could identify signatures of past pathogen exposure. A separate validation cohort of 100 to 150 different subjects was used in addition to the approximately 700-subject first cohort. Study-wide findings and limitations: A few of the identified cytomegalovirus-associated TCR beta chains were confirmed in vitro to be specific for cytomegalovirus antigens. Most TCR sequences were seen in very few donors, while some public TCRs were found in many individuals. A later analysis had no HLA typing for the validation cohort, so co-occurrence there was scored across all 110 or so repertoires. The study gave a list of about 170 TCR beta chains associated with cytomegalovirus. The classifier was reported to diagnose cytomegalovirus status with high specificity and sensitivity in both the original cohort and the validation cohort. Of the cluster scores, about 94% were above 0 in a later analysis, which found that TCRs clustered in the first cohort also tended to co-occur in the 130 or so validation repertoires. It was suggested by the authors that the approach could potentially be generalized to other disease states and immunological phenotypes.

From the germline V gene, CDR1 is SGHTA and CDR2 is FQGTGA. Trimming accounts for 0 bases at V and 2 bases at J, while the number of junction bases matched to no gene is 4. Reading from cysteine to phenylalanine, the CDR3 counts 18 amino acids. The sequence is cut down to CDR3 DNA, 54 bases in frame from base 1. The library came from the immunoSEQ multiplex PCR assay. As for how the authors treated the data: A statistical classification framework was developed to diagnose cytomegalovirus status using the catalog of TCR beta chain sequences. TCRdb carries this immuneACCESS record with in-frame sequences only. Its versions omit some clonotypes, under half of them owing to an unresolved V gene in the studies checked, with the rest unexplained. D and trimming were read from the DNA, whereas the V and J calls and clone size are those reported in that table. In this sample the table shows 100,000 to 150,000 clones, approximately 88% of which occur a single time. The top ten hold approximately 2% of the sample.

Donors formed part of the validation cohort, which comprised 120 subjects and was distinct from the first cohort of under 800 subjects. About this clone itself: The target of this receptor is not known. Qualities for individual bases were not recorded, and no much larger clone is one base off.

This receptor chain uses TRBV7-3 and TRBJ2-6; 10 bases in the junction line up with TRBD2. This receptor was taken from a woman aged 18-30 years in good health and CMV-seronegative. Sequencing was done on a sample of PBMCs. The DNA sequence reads TGTGCCAGCAGCTTAACTCTAGCGGGAGCGGCTGGGGCCAACGTCCTGACTTTC. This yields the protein CASSLTLAGAAGANVLTF.